Below, 21 T cell receptor beta chains from the same sample are listed, as sequenced in a study of blood T cell repertoires in COVID-19. Data came from immunoSEQ multiplex PCR; TCRdb stores just in-frame clones and leaves some out. The sample holds some 290,000 clones, roughly 87% seen once. Sequenced material: peripheral blood. Receptor source: a woman between 50 and 59 years old who had recovered from COVID-19.

The rearrangement uses TRBV19 and TRBJ2-1; TRBD2 is a possible D gene (5 bases). The length of the CDR3 is 14 residues. Trimming removed 10 bases at V and 4 bases at J, with 17 bases between. CDR1 and CDR2 from the germline V gene are LNHDA and SQIVND (reference sequence). CDR3 sequence (DNA): TGTGCCACTTCGGTTAGCGTTGGGTACAATGAGCAGTTCTTC. This gives the protein CATSVSVGYNEQFF.

The gene calls are TRBV6-5 and TRBJ2-3; 9 nucleotides match TRBD2. Germline CDR1 MNHEY, CDR2 SVGAGI. The V gene end was trimmed by 4 bases and the J gene end by 4 bases; junction bases not matched to a gene: 9. The CDR3 totals 16 residues. CDR3 nucleotide sequence: TGTGCCAGCAGTTCCACGGCGGGAGGGCCGCCAGATACGCAGTATTTT. It yields the protein CASSSTAGGPPDTQYF.

The V gene is TRBV28, the J gene TRBJ2-1; TRBD2 aligns across 9 bases. With V trimmed by 5 bases and J by 0 bases, 8 bases remained unmatched. Germline V CDR1 and CDR2: MDHEN, SYDVKM. The CDR3 covers 17 residues. CDR3 region: CASSLNLAGYSYNEQFF. The CDR3 DNA reads TGTGCCAGCAGTCTCAACCTAGCGGGATACTCCTACAATGAGCAGTTCTTC.

The chain uses TRBV4-3 and TRBJ2-3, with D possibly being TRBD1 (6 bases). The CDR3 has 15 residues. Germline-derived CDR1 and CDR2 are LGHNA and YSLEER. V was shortened by 4 bases and J by 4 bases, with 15 bases between the two germline ends. CDR3 amino acids: CASSLLSKGADTQYF. The CDR3 DNA reads TGCGCCAGCAGCCTACTCTCGAAGGGGGCAGATACGCAGTATTTT.

The table lists this clone with a count of one. This chain uses TRBV6-4 with TRBJ1-1; no clear D gene. This CDR3 is built from 13 residues. Germline V gene lookup returns CDR1 MRHNA and CDR2 SNTAGT. Trimming removed 5 bases at V and 0 bases at J, with 7 bases between. The CDR3 is CASSSQVNTEAFF. CDR3 coding DNA: TGTGCCAGCAGTAGCCAGGTGAACACTGAAGCTTTCTTT.

The chain links TRBV19 to TRBJ1-6; D might be TRBD1 (6 bases). Per the germline V gene, CDR1 is LNHDA and CDR2 is SQIVND (reference sequence). The CDR3 length is 14 residues. The V end lost 6 bases, the J end lost 9 bases, and 15 bases lay between the germline ends. The CDR3 loop is CASSVGVGGSPLHF. The CDR3 bases are TGTGCCAGTAGCGTGGGAGTAGGGGGTTCACCCCTCCACTTT.

V and J are TRBV7-9 and TRBJ1-6; D is unclear. Trimming took off 7 bases at V and 8 bases at J, with 6 bases between the two ends. Germline CDR1 reads SEHNR; CDR2 reads FQNEAQ (reference sequence). This CDR3 is built from 11 residues. The CDR3 loop reads CASTRDSPLHF. The CDR3 bases are TGTGCCAGCACCCGTGATTCACCCCTCCACTTT.

The rearrangement uses TRBV19 and TRBJ1-5; 10 bases are shared with TRBD1. Germline V gives CDR1 LNHDA, CDR2 SQIVND (reference sequence). V trimming: 5 bases; J trimming: 3 bases; junction bases outside the gene matches: 4. CDR3 length equals 15 residues. The CDR3 spells CASSQTGGANQPQHF. In DNA, the CDR3 is TGTGCCAGTAGTCAGACAGGGGGCGCCAATCAGCCCCAGCATTTT. Together with reference TRBV19 and TRBJ1-5, the CDR3 gives the full variable domain: DGGITQSPKYLFRKEGQNVTLSCEQNLNHDAMYWYRQDPGQGLRLIYYSQIVNDFQKGDIAEGYSVSREKKESFPLTVTSAQKNPTAFYLCASSQTGGANQPQHFGDGTRLSIL.

The chain couples TRBV6-5 to TRBJ1-2; 9 bases agree with TRBD1. Germline V CDR1 and CDR2: MNHEY, SVGAGI. V dropped 6 bases and J dropped 5; count of bases not matched to a gene: 10. This CDR3 has 15 amino acids. The CDR3 DNA reads TGTGCCAGCAGGCGGGACAGGGATGTAAAGTATGGCTACACCTTC. Its translation: CASRRDRDVKYGYTF.

V is TRBV28 and J is TRBJ2-1, with 8 bases identical to TRBD2. CDR1 and CDR2 (germline): MDHEN, SYDVKM. Trimming removed 6 bases from V and 2 bases from J; junction bases left unmatched: 6. This CDR3 has 15 amino acids. For the CDR3, the DNA is TGTGCCAGCAGCCAAGGCGGGAGGCCCTACAATGAGCAGTTCTTC. It codes for CASSQGGRPYNEQFF.

The chain has TRBV28 and TRBJ2-5, with TRBD2 as a possible D gene (6 bases). The CDR3 has 15 amino acids. V lost 4 bases, J lost 2 bases, and 14 bases lay in between. CDR1 is MDHEN and CDR2 is SYDVKM in the germline V gene. CDR3 loop: CASSSPAGRQETQYF. The CDR3, as DNA: TGTGCCAGCAGTTCCCCAGCAGGGAGGCAAGAGACCCAGTACTTC.

The chain couples TRBV19 to TRBJ1-2; TRBD1 matches 12 bases. Trimming at V came to 5 bases and at J to 6 bases, leaving 7 bases not matched to a gene. This CDR3 is built from 15 residues. In germline, CDR1 is LNHDA, CDR2 SQIVND (reference sequence). The DNA of the CDR3 is TGTGCCAGTAGTCTCTGGGACAGGGGGCGGAATGGCTACACCTTC. It encodes CASSLWDRGRNGYTF.

The chain employs TRBV5-4 and TRBJ2-3; D is ambiguous. The CDR3 has 17 amino acids. V was clipped by 6 bases and J by 0 bases, with 20 bases between them. The germline V gene encodes CDR1 SGHNT and CDR2 YYREEE (reference sequence). Here the CDR3 DNA reads TGTGCCAGCAACACCAAGGCTAGGTTTGCTAGCACAGATACGCAGTATTTT. Amino acid sequence: CASNTKARFASTDTQYF.

The V gene is TRBV5-4, the J gene TRBJ2-5, with 8 nucleotides matching TRBD1. CDR3 length equals 13 residues. Trimming removed 4 bases from V and 4 bases from J; junction bases left unmatched: 3. Germline V gene sequence: CDR1 SGHNT, CDR2 YYREEE (reference sequence). The CDR3 here is CASSQTGVETQYF. The DNA of the CDR3 is TGTGCCAGCAGCCAGACAGGGGTAGAGACCCAGTACTTC.

This clone occurred a few times. The CDR3 loop reads CASRTSTRPNQPQHF. Here the CDR3 DNA reads TGTGCCAGCAGAACTTCGACAAGGCCTAATCAGCCCCAGCATTTT. This sequence joins TRBV27 and TRBJ1-5; D is unresolved. Trimming took off 6 bases at V and 4 bases at J, with 16 bases between the two ends. Germline CDR1 MNHEY, CDR2 SMNVEV (reference sequence). There are 15 residues in the CDR3.

This chain links TRBV6-2 or TRBV6-3 with TRBJ2-7, with 7 positions matching TRBD2. J was trimmed by 4 bases and V by 5 bases; bases with no gene match: 11. CDR1 is MNHEY and CDR2 is SVGEGT in the germline V gene. CDR3 length equals 15 residues. The CDR3 bases are TGTGCCAGCAGTCCGGCGGGGGATGCTCTGTACGAGCAGTACTTC. Its translation is CASSPAGDALYEQYF.

The J gene is TRBJ2-1, the V gene TRBV7-8; possibly TRBD2 for D (6 bases). Per germline, CDR1 SGHVS and CDR2 FQNEAQ. Deletions cut 2 bases from V and 6 bases from J, with 14 bases between. The CDR3 runs 15 residues. The CDR3 DNA reads TGTGCCAGCAGCTTACGGTCTGTGACTAGCAATGAGCAGTTCTTC. It encodes CASSLRSVTSNEQFF.

The CDR3 bases are TGTGCCAGCAGTGGATACCCCGGGGATACGCAGTATTTT. This sequence encodes CASSGYPGDTQYF. The rearrangement uses TRBV6-4 and TRBJ2-3; D unresolved. This CDR3 is 13 amino acids long. Trimming cost V 4 bases and J 6 bases, with 11 bases left between them. Germline CDR1 and CDR2: MRHNA and SNTAGT.

This clone was seen only once. This sequence joins TRBV6-2 or TRBV6-3 and TRBJ1-1; D perhaps matches TRBD1 (6 bases). The CDR3 has 19 residues. CDR1 MNHEY and CDR2 SVGEGT come from the germline V gene. Deletions cut 0 bases from V and 3 bases from J, with 23 bases between. The CDR3 loop reads CASSYSYDHPGVGDTEAFF. The CDR3 bases are TGTGCCAGCAGTTACTCCTACGATCACCCAGGGGTCGGGGACACTGAAGCTTTCTTT.

The chain couples TRBV11-3 to TRBJ2-5; D is perhaps TRBD2 (5 bases). The CDR3 loop spans 13 amino acids. Germline V gene lookup returns CDR1 SGHNT and CDR2 YENEEA. The V end lost 5 bases, the J end lost 0 bases, and 7 bases lay between the germline ends. As DNA, the CDR3 is TGTGCCAGCAGCCCGGACTACCAAGAGACCCAGTACTTC. Residues: CASSPDYQETQYF.

J is TRBJ1-2 and V is TRBV5-6; D is perhaps TRBD1 (6 bases). Germline CDR1 is SGHDT and CDR2 is YYEEEE. The CDR3 loop spans 14 amino acids. Between the trimmed V and J ends, which lost 0 bases and 4 bases, there was a span of 10 bases. The CDR3 loop is CASSLEGGAYGYTF. The CDR3 DNA sequence: TGTGCCAGCAGCTTGGAAGGGGGTGCCTATGGCTACACCTTC.